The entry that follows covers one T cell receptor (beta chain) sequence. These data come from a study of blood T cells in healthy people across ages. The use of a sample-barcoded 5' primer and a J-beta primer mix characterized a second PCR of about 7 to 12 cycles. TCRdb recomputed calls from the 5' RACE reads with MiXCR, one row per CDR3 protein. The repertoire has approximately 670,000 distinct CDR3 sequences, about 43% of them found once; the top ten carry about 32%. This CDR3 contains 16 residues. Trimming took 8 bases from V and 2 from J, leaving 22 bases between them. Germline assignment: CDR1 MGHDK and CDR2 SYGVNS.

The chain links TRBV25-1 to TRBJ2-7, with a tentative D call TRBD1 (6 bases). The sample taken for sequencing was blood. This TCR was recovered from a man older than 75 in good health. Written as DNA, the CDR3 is TGTGCCAGCGTACGAACCCGGGACCAGGGGACCTACGAGCAGTACTTC. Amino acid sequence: CASVRTRDQGTYEQYF.